What follows are 3 T cell receptor beta chains derived from one specimen sequenced in a study of blood T cell repertoires in COVID-19. The table came from immunoSEQ multiplex PCR; TCRdb's copy has only in-frame clones and leaves some out. The sample includes 250,000 to 300,000 clones, 75% to 90% of them seen just once. Material for sequencing was PBMCs or T cells enriched from blood (not recorded which). The receptors stem from a woman between 45 and 60 years old who had recovered from COVID-19.

V is TRBV19 and J is TRBJ2-7, with 9 nucleotides matching TRBD1. The trim removed 5 bases at V and 0 bases at J, leaving 5 bases unmatched. The CDR3 spans 15 residues. Looked up from germline, CDR1 is LNHDA and CDR2 is SQIVND (reference sequence). The CDR3 DNA reads TGTGCCAGTAGTGAGGGACAGGGAAACTCCTACGAGCAGTACTTC. It codes for CASSEGQGNSYEQYF.

The chain combines TRBV19 with TRBJ2-2, with a possible D match to TRBD1 (6 bases). The CDR3 extends over 16 amino acids. Trimming took 7 bases from V and 6 from J, leaving 21 bases between them. Germline CDR1 is LNHDA and CDR2 is SQIVND (reference sequence). The CDR3 loop is CASTVWGPGPAGELFF. Written as DNA, the CDR3 is TGTGCCAGTACCGTCTGGGGGCCCGGGCCCGCCGGGGAGCTGTTTTTT.

This rearrangement joins TRBV7-3 to TRBJ2-3, with 10 positions matching TRBD1. Germline V lookup: CDR1 SGHTA, CDR2 FQGTGA. The CDR3 length is 15 residues. J was trimmed by 5 bases and V by 4 bases; bases with no gene match: 6. As DNA, the CDR3 is TGTGCCAGCAGCTGGACAGGGGGGCGCGGAGATACGCAGTATTTT. This encodes CASSWTGGRGDTQYF. Supplemented by reference TRBV7-3 and TRBJ2-3, the full variable domain reads GAGVSQTPSNKVTEKGKYVELRCDPISGHTALYWYRQSLGQGPEFLIYFQGTGAADDSGLPNDRFFAVRPEGSVSTLKIQRTERGDSAVYLCASSWTGGRGDTQYFGPGTRLTVL.